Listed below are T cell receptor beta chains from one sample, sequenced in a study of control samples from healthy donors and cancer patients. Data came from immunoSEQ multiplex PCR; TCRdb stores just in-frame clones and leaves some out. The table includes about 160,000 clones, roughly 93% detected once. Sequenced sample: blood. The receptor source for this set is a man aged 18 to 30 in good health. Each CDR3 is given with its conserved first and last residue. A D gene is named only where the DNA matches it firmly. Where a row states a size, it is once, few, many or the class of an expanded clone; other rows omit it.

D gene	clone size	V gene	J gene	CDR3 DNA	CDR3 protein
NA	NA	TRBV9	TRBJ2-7	TGTGCCAGCAGCGTAGAGCCGGGACCGTTCTACGAGCAGTACTTC	CASSVEPGPFYEQYF
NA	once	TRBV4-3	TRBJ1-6	TGCGCCAGCAGCCAAGGCGGCAACTACCAATATTCACCCCTCCACTTT	CASSQGGNYQYSPLHF
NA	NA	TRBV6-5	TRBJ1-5	TGTGCCAGCACTCAAAGGGATCCTCAGCCCCAGCATTTT	CASTQRDPQPQHF
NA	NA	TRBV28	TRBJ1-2	TGTGCCAGCAGTTCCCAGACAGAACCCTATGGCTACACCTTC	CASSSQTEPYGYTF
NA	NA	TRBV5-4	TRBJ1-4	TGTGCCAGCAGCCCACCAAAAACGACCGGGGATGAAAAACTGTTTTTT	CASSPPKTTGDEKLFF
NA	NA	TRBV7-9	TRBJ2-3	TGTGCCAGCAGCTTCCTAAGTACCCTGGATACGCAGTATTTT	CASSFLSTLDTQYF
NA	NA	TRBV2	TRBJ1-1	TGTGCCAGCAGCAGCCTGGACAGCACTGAAGCTTTCTTT	CASSSLDSTEAFF
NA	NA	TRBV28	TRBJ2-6	TGTGCCAGCAGTTCCCGTAGCTCTGGGGCCAACGTCCTGACTTTC	CASSSRSSGANVLTF
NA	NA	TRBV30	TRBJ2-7	TGTGCCTGGGGAGAGGGAGTAGGTTCCTACGAGCAGTACTTC	CAWGEGVGSYEQYF
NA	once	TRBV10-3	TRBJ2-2	TGTGCCATCAGTGAGCGAGGGGGGCGGGCGAACACCGGGGAGCTGTTTTTT	CAISERGGRANTGELFF
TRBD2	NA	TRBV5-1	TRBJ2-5	TGCGCCAGCAGACCTCAGCCGGGACTAGGAGAGACCCAGTACTTC	CASRPQPGLGETQYF
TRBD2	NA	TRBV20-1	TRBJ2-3	TGCAGTGCTAGTCGGGCGGGGGGGCAAGGAGGGACGCAGTATTTT	CSASRAGGQGGTQYF
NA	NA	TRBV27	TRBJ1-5	TGTGCCAGCAGCCCAAGGGCCGATCAGCCCCAGCATTTT	CASSPRADQPQHF
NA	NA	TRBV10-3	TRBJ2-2	TGTGCCATCAGTGAGATTAGCGGACCGAACACCGGGGAGCTGTTTTTT	CAISEISGPNTGELFF
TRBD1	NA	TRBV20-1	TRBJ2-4	TGCAGTGCTAGTAGACCCAGGGGGCAAAACATTCAGTACTTC	CSASRPRGQNIQYF
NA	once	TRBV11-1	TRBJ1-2	TGTGCCAGCAGCTTATCGGGGGGAGCCAACTATGGCTACACCTTC	CASSLSGGANYGYTF